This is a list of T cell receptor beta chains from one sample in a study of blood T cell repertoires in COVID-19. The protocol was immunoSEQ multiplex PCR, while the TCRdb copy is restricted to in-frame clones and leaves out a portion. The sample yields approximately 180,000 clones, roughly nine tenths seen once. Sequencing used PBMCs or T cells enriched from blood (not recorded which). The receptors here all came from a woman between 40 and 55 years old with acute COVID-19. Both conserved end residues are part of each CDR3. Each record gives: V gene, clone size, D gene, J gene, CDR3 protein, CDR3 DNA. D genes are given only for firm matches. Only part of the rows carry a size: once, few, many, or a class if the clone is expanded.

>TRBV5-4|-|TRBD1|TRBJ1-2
CASSGGGVYGYTF
TGTGCCAGCAGCGGAGGGGGCGTTTATGGCTACACCTTC
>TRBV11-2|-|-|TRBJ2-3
CASSSQGIRTDTQYF
TGTGCCAGCAGCTCCCAGGGAATTCGCACAGATACGCAGTATTTT
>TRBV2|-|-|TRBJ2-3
CASSAVDTQYF
TGTGCCAGCAGTGCCGTTGATACGCAGTATTTT
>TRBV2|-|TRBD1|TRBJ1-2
CASRDRGQANYGYTF
TGTGCCAGCCGAGACAGGGGACAAGCTAACTATGGCTACACCTTC
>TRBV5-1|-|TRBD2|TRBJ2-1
CASRRTSGTYNEQFF
TGCGCCAGCAGGCGGACTAGCGGAACTTACAATGAGCAGTTCTTC
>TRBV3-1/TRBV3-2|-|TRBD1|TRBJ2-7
CASSPRDRGVYEQYF
TGTGCCAGCAGCCCCCGGGACAGGGGGGTCTACGAGCAGTACTTC
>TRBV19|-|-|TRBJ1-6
CASRAASSYNSPLHF
TGTGCCAGTAGAGCGGCGAGCTCCTATAATTCACCCCTCCACTTT
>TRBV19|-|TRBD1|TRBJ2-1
CASSIEGGQGGVDEQFF
TGTGCCAGTAGTATAGAGGGGGGACAGGGTGGGGTCGATGAGCAGTTCTTC
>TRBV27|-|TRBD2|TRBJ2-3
CASGRALIGGGGTDTQYF
TGTGCCAGCGGGCGTGCCCTTATAGGCGGGGGGGGCACAGATACGCAGTATTTT
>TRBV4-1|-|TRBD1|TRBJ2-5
CASSQGGQGVETQYF
TGCGCCAGCAGCCAAGGGGGCCAGGGGGTAGAGACCCAGTACTTC
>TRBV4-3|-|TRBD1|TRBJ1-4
CASSLGGSNEKLFF
TGCGCCAGCAGCCTAGGGGGCAGTAATGAAAAACTGTTTTTT
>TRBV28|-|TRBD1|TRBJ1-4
CASRRDRGTNEKLFF
TGTGCCAGCAGACGCGACAGGGGCACTAATGAAAAACTGTTTTTT
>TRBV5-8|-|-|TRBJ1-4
CASSLRRTNEKLFF
TGTGCCAGCAGCTTGCGGCGGACTAATGAAAAACTGTTTTTT
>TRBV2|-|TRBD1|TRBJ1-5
CASMVTGDESNQPQHF
TGTGCCAGCATGGTGACAGGGGACGAGAGCAATCAGCCCCAGCATTTT
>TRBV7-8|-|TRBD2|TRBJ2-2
CASSRAGLNTGELFF
TGTGCCAGCAGCCGAGCGGGACTCAACACCGGGGAGCTGTTTTTT
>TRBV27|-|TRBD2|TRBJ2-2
CASILSRGEPTGELFF
TGTGCCAGCATCCTTAGCCGGGGGGAGCCCACCGGGGAGCTGTTTTTT
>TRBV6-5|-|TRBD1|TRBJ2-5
CAILETLGTGETQYF
TGTGCCATCCTCGAAACCCTCGGGACAGGGGAGACCCAGTACTTC
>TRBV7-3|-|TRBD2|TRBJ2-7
CASSSRGGYEQYF
TGTGCCAGCAGCTCCCGCGGGGGCTACGAGCAGTACTTC
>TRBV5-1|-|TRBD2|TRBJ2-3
CASSLDRGLPGTSGRSDTQYF
TGCGCCAGCAGCTTGGACAGGGGACTTCCCGGGACTAGCGGGAGAAGTGATACGCAGTATTTT
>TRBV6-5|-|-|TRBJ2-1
CASSYSAGLYNEQFF
TGTGCCAGCAGTTACTCGGCGGGGCTCTACAATGAGCAGTTCTTC
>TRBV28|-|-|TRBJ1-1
CASSSVLAAGGTEAFF
TGTGCCAGCAGTTCAGTTTTGGCGGCGGGGGGCACTGAAGCTTTCTTT
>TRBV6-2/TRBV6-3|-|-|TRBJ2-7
CASSYSGQSTYEQYF
TGTGCCAGCAGTTACTCGGGACAATCTACCTACGAGCAGTACTTC
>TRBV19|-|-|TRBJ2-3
CASSIDGGPGTGNTQYF
TGTGCCAGTAGTATAGATGGTGGGCCCGGGACTGGGAATACGCAGTATTTT
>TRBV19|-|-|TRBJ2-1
CATSRSGTQNEQFF
TGTGCCACCTCTAGATCCGGGACTCAGAATGAGCAGTTCTTC
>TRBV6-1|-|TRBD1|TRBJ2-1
CASSELGQGVHNEQFF
TGTGCCAGCAGTGAATTGGGACAGGGTGTGCACAATGAGCAGTTCTTC
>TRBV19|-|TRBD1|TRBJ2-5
CASGDRVTRGETQYF
TGTGCCAGTGGGGACAGGGTAACACGTGGAGAGACCCAGTACTTC
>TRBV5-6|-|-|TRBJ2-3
CASSFGVRLISTDTQYF
TGTGCCAGCAGCTTCGGGGTGAGGTTGATTAGCACAGATACGCAGTATTTT
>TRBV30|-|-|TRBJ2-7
CAWWAGGEQYF
TGTGCCTGGTGGGCGGGTGGCGAGCAGTACTTC
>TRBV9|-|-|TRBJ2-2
CASSLGTPNTGELFF
TGTGCCAGCAGTCTCGGGACTCCGAACACCGGGGAGCTGTTTTTT
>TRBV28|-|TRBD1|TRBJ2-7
CASIPLGQGARSYEQYF
TGTGCCAGCATTCCCCTAGGACAGGGGGCGCGCTCCTACGAGCAGTACTTC
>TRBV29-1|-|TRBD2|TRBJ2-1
CSVGRGLGIYNEQFF
TGCAGCGTTGGGAGAGGACTAGGGATCTACAATGAGCAGTTCTTC
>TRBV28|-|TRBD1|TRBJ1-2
CASSSRIQGPRSYGYTF
TGTGCCAGCAGTTCCCGCATACAGGGGCCGCGCAGCTATGGCTACACCTTC
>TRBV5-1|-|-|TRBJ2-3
CASSLVGAGADTQYF
TGCGCCAGCAGCTTAGTGGGAGCCGGGGCAGATACGCAGTATTTT
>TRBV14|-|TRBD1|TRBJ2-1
CASSHRSGQGEREQFF
TGTGCCAGCAGCCACCGTTCGGGACAGGGAGAGCGTGAGCAGTTCTTC
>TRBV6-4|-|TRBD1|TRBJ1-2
CASSDPTRTGGGLGYTF
TGTGCCAGCAGTGACCCAACTCGGACAGGGGGCGGTTTAGGCTACACCTTC
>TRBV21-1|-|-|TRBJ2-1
CASSINNEQFF
TGTGCCAGCAGCATAAACAATGAGCAGTTCTTC
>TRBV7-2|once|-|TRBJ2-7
CASSWAGSYEQYF
TGTGCCAGCAGCTGGGCGGGATCCTACGAGCAGTACTTC
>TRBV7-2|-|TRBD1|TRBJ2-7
CASSLAVKTGPYEQYF
TGTGCCAGCAGCTTAGCGGTGAAGACAGGGCCCTACGAGCAGTACTTC
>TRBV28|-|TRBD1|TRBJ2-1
CASSDTDRVDEQFF
TGTGCCAGCAGTGATACCGACAGGGTCGATGAGCAGTTCTTC
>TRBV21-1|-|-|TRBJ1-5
CASSGNPEGRDQPQHF
TGTGCCAGCAGCGGAAACCCCGAAGGCAGGGATCAGCCCCAGCATTTT
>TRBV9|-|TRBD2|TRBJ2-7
CASSPGLAGAEQYF
TGTGCCAGCAGCCCGGGACTAGCGGGGGCCGAGCAGTACTTC
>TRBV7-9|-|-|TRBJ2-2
CASSLAPRVDTGELFF
TGTGCCAGCAGCTTAGCGCCCAGGGTCGACACCGGGGAGCTGTTTTTT
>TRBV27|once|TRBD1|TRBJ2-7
CASSLSVRGSYEQYF
TGTGCCAGCAGTTTATCGGTCAGGGGGTCCTACGAGCAGTACTTC
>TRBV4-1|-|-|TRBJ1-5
CASSQGGGESNQPQHF
TGCGCCAGCAGCCAGGGTGGAGGGGAGAGCAATCAGCCCCAGCATTTT
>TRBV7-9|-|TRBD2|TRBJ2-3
CASSPGGGLAGGTDTQYF
TGTGCCAGCAGCCCCGGGGGGGGACTAGCAGGGGGTACAGATACGCAGTATTTT
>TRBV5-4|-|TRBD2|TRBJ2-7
CASSLSGGGVSYEQYF
TGTGCCAGCAGCTTGAGTGGGGGAGGGGTCTCCTACGAGCAGTACTTC
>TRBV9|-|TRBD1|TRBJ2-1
CASSVGGVRGRSYNEQFF
TGTGCCAGCAGCGTAGGAGGGGTCAGGGGGCGTTCCTACAATGAGCAGTTCTTC
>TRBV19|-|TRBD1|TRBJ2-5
CASSSSTGGWETQYF
TGTGCCAGTAGTAGCTCGACAGGGGGGTGGGAGACCCAGTACTTC
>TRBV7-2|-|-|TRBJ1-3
CASSLSTGPGNTIYF
TGTGCCAGCAGCTTAAGTACAGGACCGGGAAACACCATATATTTT
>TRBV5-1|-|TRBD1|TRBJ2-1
CASSLATGGRGNEQFF
TGCGCCAGCAGCTTGGCCACAGGGGGAAGAGGGAATGAGCAGTTCTTC
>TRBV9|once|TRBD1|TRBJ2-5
CASSPWGGDRGETQYF
TGTGCCAGCAGCCCCTGGGGGGGTGACAGGGGGGAGACCCAGTACTTC
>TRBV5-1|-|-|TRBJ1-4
CASSYAATNEKLFF
TGCGCCAGCAGCTATGCAGCAACTAATGAAAAACTGTTTTTT
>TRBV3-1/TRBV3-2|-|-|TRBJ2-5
CASSQRRQSVETQYF
TGTGCCAGCAGCCAAAGACGACAGTCCGTAGAGACCCAGTACTTC
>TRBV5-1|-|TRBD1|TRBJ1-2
CASSLRTGTDGYTF
TGCGCCAGCAGCTTAAGGACAGGAACGGATGGCTACACCTTC
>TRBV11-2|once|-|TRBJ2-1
CASSLDVSEQFF
TGTGCCAGCAGCTTAGATGTCTCGGAGCAGTTCTTC
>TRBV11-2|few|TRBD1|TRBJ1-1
CASSLVMGQVNTEAFF
TGTGCCAGCAGCTTAGTAATGGGACAGGTGAACACTGAAGCTTTCTTT
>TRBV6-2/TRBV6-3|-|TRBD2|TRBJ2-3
CASSYSPATSGPRTDTQYF
TGTGCCAGCAGTTACTCCCCCGCGACTAGCGGGCCGCGCACAGATACGCAGTATTTT
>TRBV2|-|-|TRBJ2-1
CASTRRSSTSSYNEQFF
TGTGCCAGCACAAGAAGGTCTAGCACGAGCTCCTACAATGAGCAGTTCTTC